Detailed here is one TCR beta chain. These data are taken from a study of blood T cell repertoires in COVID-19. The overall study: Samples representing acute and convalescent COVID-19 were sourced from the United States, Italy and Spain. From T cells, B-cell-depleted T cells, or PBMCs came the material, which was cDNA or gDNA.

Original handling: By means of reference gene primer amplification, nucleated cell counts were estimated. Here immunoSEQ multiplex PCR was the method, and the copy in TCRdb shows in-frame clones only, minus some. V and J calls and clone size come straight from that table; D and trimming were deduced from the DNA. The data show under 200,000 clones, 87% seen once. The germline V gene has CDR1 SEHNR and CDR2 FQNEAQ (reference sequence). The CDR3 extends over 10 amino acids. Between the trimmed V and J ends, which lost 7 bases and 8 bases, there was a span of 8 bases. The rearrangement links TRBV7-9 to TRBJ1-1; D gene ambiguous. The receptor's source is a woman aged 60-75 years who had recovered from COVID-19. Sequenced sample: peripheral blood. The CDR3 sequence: CASTVKEAFF. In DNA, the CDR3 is TGTGCCAGCACCGTTAAAGAAGCTTTCTTT.